The source of this T cell receptor (beta chain) is a study of T cell repertoires in cytomegalovirus infection. For the study at large: It can be stated that public TCR beta signatures indicated CMV infection as well as a matching HLA type. Whole-study results and caveats: Cumulative public TCR beta family frequency identified CMV carriers with the relevant HLA. HLA-C-restricted CMV-specific TCR beta clonotypes prevailed in the ex vivo response.

About this clonotype: Its antigen remains unidentified.

Looked up from germline, CDR1 is SGHRS and CDR2 is YFSETQ. V trimming: 0 bases; J trimming: 1 base; junction bases outside the gene matches: 4. This CDR3 region has 16 residues. One entry per CDR3 protein results from TCRdb running MiXCR on the reads. Altogether fewer than 400,000 distinct CDR3 sequences are present, 15% to 20% being singletons, with the ten largest covering around 9.3%. This chain uses TRBV5-1 with TRBJ1-5; TRBD1 matches 7 bases. The sequencing input was PBMCs. This clonotype originated in a human donor in good health (CMV status not recorded). Some clones in this sample may be carry-over from other donors' samples. The CDR3 sequence is CASSLGSGGSNQPQHF. Here the CDR3 DNA reads TGCGCCAGCAGCTTGGGTTCAGGGGGAAGCAATCAGCCCCAGCATTTT.